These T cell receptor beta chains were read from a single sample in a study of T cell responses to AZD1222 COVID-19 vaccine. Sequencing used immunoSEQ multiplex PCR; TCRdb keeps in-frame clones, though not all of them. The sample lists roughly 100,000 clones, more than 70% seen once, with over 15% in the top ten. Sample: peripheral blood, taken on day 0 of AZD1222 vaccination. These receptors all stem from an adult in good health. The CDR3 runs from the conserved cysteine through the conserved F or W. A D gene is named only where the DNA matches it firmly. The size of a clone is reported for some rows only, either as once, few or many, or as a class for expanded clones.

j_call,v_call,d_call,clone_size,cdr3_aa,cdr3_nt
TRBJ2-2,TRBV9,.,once,CASSVVRENTGELFF,TGTGCCAGCAGCGTAGTGCGGGAAAACACCGGGGAGCTGTTTTTT
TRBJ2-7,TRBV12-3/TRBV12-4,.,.,CASSFVLYEQYF,TGTGCCAGCAGTTTCGTGCTCTACGAGCAGTACTTC
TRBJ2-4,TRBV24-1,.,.,CATSGDSPTSIQYF,TGTGCCACCAGTGGAGACTCCCCGACCAGCATTCAGTACTTC
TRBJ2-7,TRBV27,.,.,CASSQEARYEQYF,TGTGCCAGCAGTCAGGAAGCGAGGTACGAGCAGTACTTC
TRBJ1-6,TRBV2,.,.,CASREGGNSPLHF,TGTGCCAGCAGGGAGGGGGGAAATTCACCCCTCCACTTT
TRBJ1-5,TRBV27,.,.,CASRSMWDYQPQHF,TGTGCCAGCAGGTCTATGTGGGATTATCAGCCCCAGCATTTT
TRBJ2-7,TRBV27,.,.,CASSLWGRSYEQYF,TGTGCCAGCAGTTTATGGGGCAGGTCCTACGAGCAGTACTTC
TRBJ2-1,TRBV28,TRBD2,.,CASSPTGLAGRFNEQFF,TGTGCCAGCAGTCCAACCGGACTAGCGGGACGGTTCAATGAGCAGTTCTTC
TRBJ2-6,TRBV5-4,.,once,CASSPNRVSGANVLTF,TGTGCCAGCAGCCCCAACAGGGTCTCTGGGGCCAACGTCCTGACTTTC
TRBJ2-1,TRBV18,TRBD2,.,CASSPPDFAGGSYNEQFF,TGTGCCAGCTCACCTCCCGACTTCGCGGGGGGAAGTTACAATGAGCAGTTCTTC
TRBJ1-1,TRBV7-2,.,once,CASSLGTRPEAFF,TGTGCCAGCAGCTTAGGGACTCGTCCTGAAGCTTTCTTT
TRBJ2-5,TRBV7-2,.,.,CASSRTSLYQETQYF,TGTGCCAGCAGCCGGACTTCTTTGTACCAAGAGACCCAGTACTTC
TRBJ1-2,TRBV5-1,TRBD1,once,CASREGQGSYTF,TGCGCCAGCAGGGAAGGACAGGGAAGCTACACCTTC
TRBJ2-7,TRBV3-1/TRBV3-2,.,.,CASSQRTYEQYF,TGTGCCAGCAGCCAAAGAACCTACGAGCAGTACTTC
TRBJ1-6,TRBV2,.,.,CASSEGQEDSPLHF,TGTGCCAGCAGTGAAGGTCAAGAGGATTCACCCCTCCACTTT
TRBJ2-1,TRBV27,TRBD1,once,CASNRDRDRNEQFF,TGTGCCAGCAACCGGGACAGGGATCGGAATGAGCAGTTCTTC
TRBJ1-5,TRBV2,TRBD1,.,CASRADRGSGQPQHF,TGTGCCAGCAGAGCTGACAGGGGCTCTGGTCAGCCCCAGCATTTT
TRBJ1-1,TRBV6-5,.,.,CASIGVSEAFF,TGTGCCAGCATTGGGGTCTCTGAAGCTTTCTTT
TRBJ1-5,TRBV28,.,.,CASSTNLRVENQPQHF,TGTGCCAGCAGTACGAACCTCAGGGTTGAAAATCAGCCCCAGCATTTT
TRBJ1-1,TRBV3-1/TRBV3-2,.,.,CASSRIDRTEAFF,TGTGCCAGCAGCCGGATAGACAGAACTGAAGCTTTCTTT
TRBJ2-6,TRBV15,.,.,CATSRGGDSGANVLTF,TGTGCCACCAGCAGAGGGGGGGACTCTGGGGCCAACGTCCTGACTTTC
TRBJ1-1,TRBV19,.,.,CASSILGGVDTEAFF,TGTGCCAGTAGTATCCTCGGGGGGGTGGACACTGAAGCTTTCTTT
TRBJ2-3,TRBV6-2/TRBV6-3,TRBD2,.,CASSYDSGSTDTQYF,TGTGCCAGCAGTTACGATAGCGGGAGCACAGATACGCAGTATTTT
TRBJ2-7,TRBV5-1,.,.,CASSGSGSYEQYF,TGCGCCAGCAGCGGTAGCGGCTCCTACGAGCAGTACTTC
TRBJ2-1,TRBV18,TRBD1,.,CASSGTGGPSYNEQFF,TGTGCCAGCTCAGGGACAGGGGGCCCCTCCTACAATGAGCAGTTCTTC
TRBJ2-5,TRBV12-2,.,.,CASRLVEERQETQYF,TGTGCAAGTCGCCTAGTTGAGGAGCGCCAAGAGACCCAGTACTTC
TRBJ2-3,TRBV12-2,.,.,CASRSFRDSVHTDTQYF,TGTGCAAGTCGCTCATTCCGGGACTCGGTGCACACAGATACGCAGTATTTT
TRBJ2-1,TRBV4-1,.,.,CASSQVVAAGNEQFF,TGCGCCAGCAGCCAAGTAGTAGCGGCGGGCAATGAGCAGTTCTTC
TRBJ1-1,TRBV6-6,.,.,CASSYSQARREAFF,TGTGCCAGCAGTTACTCACAGGCCCGCAGGGAAGCTTTCTTT
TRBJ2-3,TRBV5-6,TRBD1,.,CASSFLEGQGSTDTQYF,TGTGCCAGCAGCTTCTTGGAAGGACAGGGGAGCACAGATACGCAGTATTTT
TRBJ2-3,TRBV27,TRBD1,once,CASSLSWDRAPDTQYF,TGTGCCAGCAGTTTAAGCTGGGACAGGGCCCCAGATACGCAGTATTTT
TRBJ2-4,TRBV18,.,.,CASSLSGSENIQYF,TGTGCCAGCTCATTGTCAGGTTCGGAAAACATTCAGTACTTC
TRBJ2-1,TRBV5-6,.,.,CASSLDPQGSGEQFF,TGTGCCAGCAGCTTAGATCCCCAGGGCTCAGGTGAGCAGTTCTTC
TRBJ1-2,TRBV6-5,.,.,CASSYAGNLWGYTF,TGTGCCAGCAGTTACGCCGGGAACCTATGGGGCTACACCTTC
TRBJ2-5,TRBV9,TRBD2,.,CASSAGGRPGLGQETQYF,TGTGCCAGCAGCGCCGGCGGACGGCCGGGACTAGGACAAGAGACCCAGTACTTC
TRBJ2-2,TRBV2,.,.,CASRDEISTGELFF,TGTGCCAGCAGGGATGAAATCTCGACCGGGGAGCTGTTTTTT
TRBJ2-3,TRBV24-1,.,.,CATSDNPGTDTQYF,TGTGCCACCAGTGATAATCCGGGAACAGATACGCAGTATTTT
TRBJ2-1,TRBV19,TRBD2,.,CASSIGLAGVGEQFF,TGTGCCAGTAGTATCGGACTAGCGGGAGTCGGTGAGCAGTTCTTC
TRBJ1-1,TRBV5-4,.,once,CASSNQGGTEAFF,TGTGCCAGCAGCAATCAGGGAGGGACTGAAGCTTTCTTT
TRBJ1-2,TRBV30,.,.,CAWSPGAGGYTF,TGTGCCTGGAGTCCAGGCGCGGGGGGCTACACCTTC
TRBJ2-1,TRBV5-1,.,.,CASSLVSGGLNNEQFF,TGCGCCAGCAGCTTGGTATCAGGGGGGCTGAACAATGAGCAGTTCTTC